The source of this T cell receptor beta chain is a study of OX40 agonist ivuxolimab in advanced cancers. Looking at the study overall: Ivuxolimab, an antibody acting as an agonist of OX40 (CD134), was used to treat patients. Mean age approximately 61 years, range roughly 23 to 79; 82.7% male.

Any history of autoimmune disease or systemic immunosuppression disqualified patients. V lost 6 bases, J lost 2 bases, and 10 bases lay in between. This CDR3 contains 13 residues. The germline V gene encodes CDR1 MNHEY and CDR2 SVGAGI. On this clone itself: Its cognate antigen is unknown.

The method was immunoSEQ multiplex PCR; TCRdb's version includes in-frame clones alone and lacks a portion of them. The sample consists of about 83,000 clones, about 90% of them appearing once. Study findings and constraints: There were, on average, more expanded clones in CD8+ T cells than in CD4+.

This receptor was identified in an adult with an advanced solid tumor such as melanoma, head and neck, liver or kidney cancer. The chain is built from TRBV6-5 and TRBJ2-5; no reliable D call. The sequencing used CD4+ or CD8+ T cells sorted from blood, collected in a trial of the OX40 agonist ivuxolimab. The CDR3 here is CASSYTEQETQYF. CDR3 sequence (DNA): TGTGCCAGCAGCTATACGGAGCAAGAGACCCAGTACTTC.